This T cell receptor (beta chain) stems from a study of T-cell reconstitution after alpha-beta-depleted transplantation in children. General study points: T-cell numbers and diversity one year post-transplant derived largely from freshly generated T cells.

A TCRbeta library incorporating unique molecular identifiers was prepared. TCRdb passed the PCR reads through MiXCR, listing each CDR3 protein once. The sample holds a few hundred thousand distinct CDR3 sequences; around 7.1% are singletons and the top ten take approximately 9.1%. The sample holds many counts of this clonotype. Its antigen is as yet unknown. Germline CDR1 is MGHDK and CDR2 is SYGVNS. The CDR3 is made up of 15 amino acids. Deletions cut 2 bases from V and 2 bases from J, with 12 bases between. This sequence was found in a female patient between 2 and 15 years old who had a stem cell transplant for Fanconi anemia, so the T cells may come from the graft donor. The sequencing used peripheral blood, collected 360 days after TCRalphabeta/CD19-depleted stem cell transplant. The chain links TRBV25-1 to TRBJ1-1, with D uncertain. The chain's CDR3 is CASSELSRPNTEAFF. The CDR3 region has the DNA TGTGCCAGCAGTGAACTCTCCCGGCCCAACACTGAAGCTTTCTTT.